Listed here are 9 T cell receptor beta chains from one sample, sequenced in a study of CD8 T cells in ankylosing spondylitis. TCRdb analysed the 5' RACE reads with MiXCR anew, one entry per CDR3 protein. This table has a few hundred thousand distinct CDR3 sequences, over 15% appearing once. Material: blood, either unsorted or a sorted T cell fraction (not recorded which). Receptors were obtained from a male donor with ankylosing spondylitis or in good health (not recorded which).

This clonotype has more than one count but fewer than ten. V gene TRBV11-2 combines with J gene TRBJ2-3; 8 bases agree with TRBD2. Trimming took 5 bases from V and 1 from J; bases not matched to a gene: 8. This CDR3 is built from 16 residues. Germline V CDR1 and CDR2: SGHAT, FQNNGV. The DNA for the CDR3 is TGTGCCAGCAGCACTGTAGCGGGAAGCCGCACAGATACGCAGTATTTT. It yields the protein CASSTVAGSRTDTQYF.

The gene calls are TRBV11-2 and TRBJ2-7, with TRBD1 as a possible D gene (5 bases). From germline, CDR1 is SGHAT and CDR2 FQNNGV. The CDR3 covers 15 residues. V dropped 3 bases and J dropped 6 bases, with 18 bases sitting between them. The CDR3 DNA follows: TGTGCCAGCAGCTTGGAGCCCAGGGCTTCGCGCGAGCAGTACTTC. It codes for CASSLEPRASREQYF.

This rearrangement joins TRBV7-8 to TRBJ2-7; unclear D gene. V was cut by 1 base and J by 9 bases, with 10 bases left in between. This CDR3 spans 12 amino acids. In germline, CDR1 is SGHVS, CDR2 FQNEAQ. The CDR3 DNA reads as TGTGCCAGCAGCTTAGTCGGTACCTTGCAGTACTTC. Translating it yields CASSLVGTLQYF.

This clonotype showed up just a few times. The rearrangement links TRBV20-1 to TRBJ2-1, with 11 bases aligning to TRBD2. The germline V gene has CDR1 DFQATT and CDR2 SNEGSKA (reference sequence). The CDR3 totals 16 residues. Germline trimming cut 6 bases from V and 1 base from J; bases unmatched to any gene: 8. The CDR3: CSAPIRTSGSYNEQFF. The CDR3 DNA reads as TGCAGTGCACCGATTCGGACTAGCGGGTCCTACAATGAGCAGTTCTTC.

V and J are TRBV9 and TRBJ2-7; D perhaps matches TRBD1 (6 bases). CDR1 and CDR2 from the germline V gene are SGDLS and YYNGEE. CDR3 length: 14 amino acids. The V end was cut by 4 bases, the J end by 0 bases, with 11 bases between. In DNA, the CDR3 is TGTGCCAGCAGCTCGACAGGCCTCTCCTACGAGCAGTACTTC. Amino acid sequence: CASSSTGLSYEQYF.

The V call is TRBV7-6, the J call TRBJ1-4, with D unresolved. The germline V gene encodes CDR1 SGHVS and CDR2 FNYEAQ. The length of the CDR3 is 13 residues. Deletions cut 2 bases from V and 10 bases from J, with 11 bases between. The chain's CDR3 is CASSLSQAGKLFF. DNA for the CDR3: TGTGCCAGCAGCTTATCCCAGGCCGGAAAACTGTTTTTT.

The CDR3 sequence is CSATATGVIGYEQYF. Written as DNA, the CDR3 is TGCAGCGCCACCGCTACAGGGGTCATCGGTTACGAGCAGTACTTC. This sequence joins TRBV29-1 and TRBJ2-7; the match to TRBD1 covers 7 bases. Germline trimming cut 7 bases from V and 4 bases from J; bases unmatched to any gene: 16. The CDR3 covers 15 residues. Germline V gene data show CDR1 as SQVTM and CDR2 as ANQGSEA.

Ten or more counts support this clonotype. The chain employs TRBV6-5 and TRBJ2-7; either TRBD1 or TRBD2 may supply D (5 bases each). V was shortened by 2 bases and J by 2 bases, with 13 bases between the two germline ends. The CDR3 totals 15 residues. CDR1 is MNHEY, CDR2 SVGAGI, per germline. CDR3 sequence (DNA): TGTGCCAGCAGTTACGATGCTGGGGGAGCCTACGAGCAGTACTTC. Its translation is CASSYDAGGAYEQYF.

The chain uses TRBV20-1 and TRBJ2-7; a weak D match, TRBD2 (5 bases). The CDR3 consists of 14 residues. Trimming left V 1 base short and J 0 bases short, with 10 bases between. The germline V gene has CDR1 DFQATT and CDR2 SNEGSKA (reference sequence). The CDR3 sequence: CSARAYGSSYEQYF. CDR3 nucleotides: TGCAGTGCTAGAGCGTATGGGAGCTCCTACGAGCAGTACTTC.